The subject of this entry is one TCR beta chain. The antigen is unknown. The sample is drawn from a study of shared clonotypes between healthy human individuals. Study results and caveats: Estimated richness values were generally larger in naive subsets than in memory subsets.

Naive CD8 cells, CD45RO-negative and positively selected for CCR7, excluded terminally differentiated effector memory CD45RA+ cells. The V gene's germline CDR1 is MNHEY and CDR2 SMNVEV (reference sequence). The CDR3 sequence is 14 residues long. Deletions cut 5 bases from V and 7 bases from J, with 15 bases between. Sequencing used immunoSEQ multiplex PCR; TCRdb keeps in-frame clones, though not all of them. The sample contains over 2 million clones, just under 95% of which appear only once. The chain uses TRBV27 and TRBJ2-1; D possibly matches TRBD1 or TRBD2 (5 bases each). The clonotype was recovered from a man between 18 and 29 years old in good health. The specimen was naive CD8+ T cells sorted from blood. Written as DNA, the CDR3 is TGTGCCAGCAGTCCCCGGGGCGAGTGGAATGAGCAGTTCTTC. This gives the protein CASSPRGEWNEQFF.